Here is one TCR beta chain with its context. Its antigen is not known. A read error may produce the germline difference seen at one junction end. This specimen comes from a study of CD8+CD57+ T cells in acquired aplastic anemia. Study-wide context: The sorted CD4+ and CD8+ cells yielded an average approximately 3.3 ug of DNA.

The CDR3 covers 15 residues. CDR1 SGHRS and CDR2 YFSETQ come from the germline V gene. CDR3 and TCR beta VDJ profiling relied on genomic DNA as the template. TCRdb fed the reads into MiXCR, producing one record per CDR3 protein. This sample has just over 400,000 distinct CDR3 sequences, with just under 70% found just once. Study observations and caveats: Patients and controls had in common 25 to 30 CD8+ CDR3 sequences.

Sequencing used sorted CD4+, CD8+, or CD8+CD57+ T cells (not recorded which) from PBMCs. V gene TRBV5-1 combines with J gene TRBJ2-2, with D possibly being TRBD1 or TRBD2 (5 bases each). The sequence was collected from a human donor in good health, serving as a control. Here the CDR3 reads CASSWRGGIAGELFF. As DNA, the CDR3 is TGTGCCAGCAGCTGGCGTGGGGGTATCGCCGGGGAGCTGTTTTTT.